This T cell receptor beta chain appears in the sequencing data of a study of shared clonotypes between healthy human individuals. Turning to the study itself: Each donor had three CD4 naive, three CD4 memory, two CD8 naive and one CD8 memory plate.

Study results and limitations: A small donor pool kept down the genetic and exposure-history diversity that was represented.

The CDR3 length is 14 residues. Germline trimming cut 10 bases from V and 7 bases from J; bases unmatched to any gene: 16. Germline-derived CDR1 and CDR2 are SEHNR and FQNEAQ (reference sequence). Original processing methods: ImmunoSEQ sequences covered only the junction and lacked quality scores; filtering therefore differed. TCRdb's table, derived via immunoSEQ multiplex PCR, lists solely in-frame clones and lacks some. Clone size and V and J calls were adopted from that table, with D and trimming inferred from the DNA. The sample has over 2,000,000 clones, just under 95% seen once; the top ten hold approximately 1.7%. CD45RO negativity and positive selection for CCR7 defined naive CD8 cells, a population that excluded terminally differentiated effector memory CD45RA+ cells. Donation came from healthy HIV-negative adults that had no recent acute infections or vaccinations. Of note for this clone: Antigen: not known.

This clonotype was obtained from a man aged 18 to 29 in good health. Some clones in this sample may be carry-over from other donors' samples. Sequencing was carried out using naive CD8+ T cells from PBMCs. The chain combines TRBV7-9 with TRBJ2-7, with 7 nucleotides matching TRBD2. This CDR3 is CATPGVGGPEEQYF. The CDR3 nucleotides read TGTGCCACCCCAGGAGTGGGAGGGCCGGAAGAGCAGTACTTC.